This T cell receptor (beta chain) emerged from a study of blood T cell repertoires in COVID-19. V trimming: 4 bases; J trimming: 6 bases; junction bases outside the gene matches: 6. Germline-derived CDR1 and CDR2 are KGHDR and SFDVKD. The CDR3 spans 16 residues. Residents of about 25 US areas, aged about 18 to 89 years, made up the participants. Participants reported their clinical history, and cohort assignment relied on those reports. This clone was observed once. In the original workflow: Scientists estimated how many nucleated cells there were by amplifying reference gene primers. Method: immunoSEQ multiplex PCR; TCRdb's copy keeps in-frame clones and lacks some. The D gene and trimming were derived from the DNA, and the V and J assignments and clone size from that table. The sample lists hundreds of thousands of clones; 89% were seen once.

The sequenced material came from PBMCs or T cells enriched from blood (not recorded which). This TCR came from a woman between 40 and 55 years old who had recovered from COVID-19. The rearrangement uses TRBV24-1 and TRBJ2-1; 12 nucleotides align to TRBD1. The CDR3 reads CATSDQGQGALNEQFF. CDR3 DNA sequence: TGTGCCACCAGTGACCAGGGACAGGGGGCACTCAATGAGCAGTTCTTC.